This entry concerns a single TCR beta chain. Its antigen remains unknown. This record comes from a study of cytomegalovirus exposure and HLA in healthy donors. The V segment lost 4 bases and the J segment 5 bases; nucleotides outside the gene matches: 13. Per germline, CDR1 ENHRY and CDR2 SYGVKD. The CDR3 contains 16 residues. The PCR ran on 60 Vbeta and 13 Jbeta primers. Generated by immunoSEQ multiplex PCR, the TCRdb table keeps only in-frame clones and is missing some. Among about 160,000 clones listed, about 82% were seen once. General observations from the study: Presence/absence analyses rested on an assumption that sequencing depth was roughly uniform across donors. What a later analysis reportedly showed was that an Asian-associated ancestry cluster had fewer N-insertions than the approximately 700-donor mean. Sequencing likely produced, as an artifact, a cluster of highly shared sequence variants.

This sequence was found in a woman aged 25 to 39 in good health and CMV-seropositive. Sequenced input: PBMCs. The rearrangement joins TRBV10-3 to TRBJ1-1; TRBD1 matches 7 bases. Written as DNA, the CDR3 is TGTGCCATCAGTGGGGGCAGGGGGAGACCGCAGACTGAAGCTTTCTTT. Translated: CAISGGRGRPQTEAFF.